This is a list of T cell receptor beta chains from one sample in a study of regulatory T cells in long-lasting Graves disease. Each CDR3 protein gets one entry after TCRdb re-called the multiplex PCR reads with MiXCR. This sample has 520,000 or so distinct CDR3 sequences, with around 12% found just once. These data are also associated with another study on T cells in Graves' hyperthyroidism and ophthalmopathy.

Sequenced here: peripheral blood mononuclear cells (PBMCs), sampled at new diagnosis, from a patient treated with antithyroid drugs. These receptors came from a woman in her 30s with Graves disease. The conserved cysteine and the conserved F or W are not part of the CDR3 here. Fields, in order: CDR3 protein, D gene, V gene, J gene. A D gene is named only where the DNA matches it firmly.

CDR3 protein: ASSLLAGKKKETQY
D gene: .
V gene: TRBV28
J gene: TRBJ2-5

CDR3 protein: ASSKGPTGGEQY
D gene: TRBD1
V gene: TRBV7-9
J gene: TRBJ2-7

CDR3 protein: ATRVILAGGDYEQY
D gene: TRBD2
V gene: TRBV19
J gene: TRBJ2-7

CDR3 protein: ASSLSGEEQY
D gene: .
V gene: TRBV11-3
J gene: TRBJ2-7

CDR3 protein: ASSGTATGELF
D gene: .
V gene: TRBV2
J gene: TRBJ2-2

CDR3 protein: ASSYEGAVGTEAF
D gene: .
V gene: TRBV6-2/TRBV6-3
J gene: TRBJ1-1

CDR3 protein: ASRRGLAASTDTQY
D gene: TRBD2
V gene: TRBV28
J gene: TRBJ2-3

CDR3 protein: ASSYGGAIDEQY
D gene: .
V gene: TRBV12-3/TRBV12-4
J gene: TRBJ2-7

CDR3 protein: SAREQTYTGELF
D gene: .
V gene: TRBV20-1
J gene: TRBJ2-2

CDR3 protein: ASSYWGAESPLH
D gene: .
V gene: TRBV6-5
J gene: TRBJ1-6

CDR3 protein: ASSSARGASYNEQF
D gene: .
V gene: TRBV6-5
J gene: TRBJ2-1

CDR3 protein: ASSLSGSPDTQY
D gene: .
V gene: TRBV27
J gene: TRBJ2-3

CDR3 protein: ASSPMKTGWYGYT
D gene: .
V gene: TRBV12-3/TRBV12-4
J gene: TRBJ1-2

CDR3 protein: ASRRIYGYT
D gene: .
V gene: TRBV2
J gene: TRBJ1-2

CDR3 protein: ATLGGTRTEAF
D gene: .
V gene: TRBV13
J gene: TRBJ1-1

CDR3 protein: SARQGGQPQH
D gene: .
V gene: TRBV20-1
J gene: TRBJ1-5

CDR3 protein: ASSREGIQPQH
D gene: .
V gene: TRBV2
J gene: TRBJ1-5

CDR3 protein: SARGGLAVRGITDTQY
D gene: TRBD2
V gene: TRBV20-1
J gene: TRBJ2-3

CDR3 protein: ASTLIGSYNEQF
D gene: .
V gene: TRBV7-9
J gene: TRBJ2-1

CDR3 protein: ASSLQAGGTEAF
D gene: TRBD1
V gene: TRBV7-9
J gene: TRBJ1-1

CDR3 protein: ASSPRSRWGPRVETQY
D gene: .
V gene: TRBV11-2
J gene: TRBJ2-5

CDR3 protein: ASSVGASGRTEV
D gene: TRBD2
V gene: TRBV9
J gene: TRBJ2-1

CDR3 protein: ASSLERVEQY
D gene: .
V gene: TRBV7-8
J gene: TRBJ2-7

CDR3 protein: ASSLSYGAGANVLT
D gene: .
V gene: TRBV28
J gene: TRBJ2-6

CDR3 protein: ASSLVSPGPDTQY
D gene: .
V gene: TRBV11-1
J gene: TRBJ2-3

CDR3 protein: ALGRQGGTEAF
D gene: TRBD1
V gene: TRBV7-9
J gene: TRBJ1-1

CDR3 protein: ASSTRQGAYGYT
D gene: TRBD1
V gene: TRBV5-4
J gene: TRBJ1-2

CDR3 protein: ASRGQGPKNIQY
D gene: TRBD1
V gene: TRBV5-1
J gene: TRBJ2-4

CDR3 protein: ASSEENGLSNEQF
D gene: .
V gene: TRBV2
J gene: TRBJ2-1

CDR3 protein: ASSVSGTPRRETQY
D gene: .
V gene: TRBV9
J gene: TRBJ2-5

CDR3 protein: ASSRADNYGYT
D gene: .
V gene: TRBV19
J gene: TRBJ1-2

CDR3 protein: ASSQDVRGQYEQY
D gene: .
V gene: TRBV4-3
J gene: TRBJ2-7

CDR3 protein: ASSLWGGFDQPQH
D gene: .
V gene: TRBV7-2
J gene: TRBJ1-5

CDR3 protein: ASSENSGQGEE
D gene: TRBD1
V gene: TRBV10-2
J gene: TRBJ1-1

CDR3 protein: ATSRDGGNTGELF
D gene: .
V gene: TRBV15
J gene: TRBJ2-2

CDR3 protein: ASSLGSGTYNEQF
D gene: .
V gene: TRBV7-9
J gene: TRBJ2-1

CDR3 protein: SAGTGNQPQH
D gene: TRBD1
V gene: TRBV20-1
J gene: TRBJ1-5

CDR3 protein: ASSPGAFGNDEQF
D gene: .
V gene: TRBV5-4
J gene: TRBJ2-1

CDR3 protein: ASSSSGGTNEKLF
D gene: TRBD1
V gene: TRBV19
J gene: TRBJ1-4

CDR3 protein: ASSFGVDYGYT
D gene: .
V gene: TRBV5-1
J gene: TRBJ1-2

CDR3 protein: ASSPLRGMGDTEAF
D gene: .
V gene: TRBV9
J gene: TRBJ1-1

CDR3 protein: ASSFLNGVAGYT
D gene: .
V gene: TRBV5-5
J gene: TRBJ1-2

CDR3 protein: ASSLGVAGTDTQY
D gene: .
V gene: TRBV5-1
J gene: TRBJ2-3

CDR3 protein: AWRGQSYT
D gene: .
V gene: TRBV30
J gene: TRBJ1-2

CDR3 protein: ASSPSSQGRNTIY
D gene: .
V gene: TRBV18
J gene: TRBJ1-3

CDR3 protein: SVAARFQETQY
D gene: .
V gene: TRBV29-1
J gene: TRBJ2-5

CDR3 protein: ASSFFYLTDTGELF
D gene: .
V gene: TRBV7-8
J gene: TRBJ2-2

CDR3 protein: SARERDTQY
D gene: .
V gene: TRBV20-1
J gene: TRBJ2-3

CDR3 protein: ASSLNRGQGTGELF
D gene: TRBD1
V gene: TRBV4-1
J gene: TRBJ2-2

CDR3 protein: ASGERGRAPGQKGDIQY
D gene: .
V gene: TRBV6-1
J gene: TRBJ2-4